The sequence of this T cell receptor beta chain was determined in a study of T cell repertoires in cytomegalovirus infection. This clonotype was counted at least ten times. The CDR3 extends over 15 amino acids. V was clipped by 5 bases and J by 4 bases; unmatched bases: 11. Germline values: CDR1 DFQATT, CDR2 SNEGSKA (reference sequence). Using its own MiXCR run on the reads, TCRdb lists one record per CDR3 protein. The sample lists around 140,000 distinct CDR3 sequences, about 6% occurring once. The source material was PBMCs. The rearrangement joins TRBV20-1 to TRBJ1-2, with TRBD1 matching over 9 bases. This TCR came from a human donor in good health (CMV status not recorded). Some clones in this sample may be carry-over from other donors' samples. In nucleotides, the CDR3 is TGCAGTGCTCATGGACAGGGGATCACTCTCTATGGCTACACCTTC. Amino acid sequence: CSAHGQGITLYGYTF.